Described below is a single T cell receptor (beta chain) sequence and its context. The antigen remains undetermined. The source of the sample is a study of regulatory T cells. Findings of the study overall: Regulatory T cells showed the strongest V-J pair restriction and V/J gene skewing among patient repertoires. Hydrophobic residues at CDR3 positions 6 and 7 were enriched in conventional CD4+ T cells of CD3G-deficient patients.

All CD3G-deficient patients showed autoimmunity, more severe in two. The primer mix had 52 TRBV and 13 TRBJ primers. The assay was immunoSEQ multiplex PCR, and TCRdb's table has in-frame clones only and misses some. The sample holds almost 30,000 clones, under 95% seen once. Germline loops: CDR1 MDHEN, CDR2 SYDVKM. The CDR3 runs to 19 residues. Trimming cost V 2 bases and J 7 bases, with 27 bases left between them. The chain has TRBV28 and TRBJ2-1; D might be TRBD2 (8 bases). The sample consisted of conventional CD4+ T cells sorted from blood. This clonotype originated in a person aged 18 to 30 with CD3G deficiency. CDR3 sequence (DNA): TGTGCCAGCAGTTTACGACAGGGCTACAGCGGGAGTATTTTGAATGAGCAGTTCTTC. Encoded protein: CASSLRQGYSGSILNEQFF.